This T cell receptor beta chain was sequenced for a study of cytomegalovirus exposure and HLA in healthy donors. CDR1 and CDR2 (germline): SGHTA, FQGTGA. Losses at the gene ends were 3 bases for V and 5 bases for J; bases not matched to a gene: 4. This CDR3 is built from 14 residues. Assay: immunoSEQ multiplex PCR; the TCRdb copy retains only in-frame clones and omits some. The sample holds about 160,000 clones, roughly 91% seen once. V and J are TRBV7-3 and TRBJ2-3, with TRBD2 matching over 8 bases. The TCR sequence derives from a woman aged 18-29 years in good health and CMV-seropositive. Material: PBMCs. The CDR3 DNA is TGTGCCAGCAGCTTGGAGCGGGAGCAAGATACGCAGTATTTT. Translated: CASSLEREQDTQYF.